Shown below are 20 T cell receptor beta chains from a single sample sequenced in a study of PD-1 blockade in classical Hodgkin lymphoma. Relapse after autologous stem cell transplantation occurred in every patient, and brentuximab vedotin exposure varied. Assay used: immunoSEQ multiplex PCR; TCRdb lists only in-frame clones, some missing. The sample contains 35,000 to 50,000 clones, roughly 72% of which appear only once. Sequenced material: peripheral blood mononuclear cells (PBMCs), taken before the second cycle of nivolumab. Every receptor here comes from a human donor with classical Hodgkin lymphoma.

There are a few counts of this clone. The chain employs TRBV19 and TRBJ2-5; no clear D gene. Germline values: CDR1 LNHDA, CDR2 SQIVND (reference sequence). V was pared by 5 bases and J by 2 bases, with 18 bases between. The length of the CDR3 is 16 residues. CDR3 nucleotides: TGTGCCAGTAGTCCCTCCTTTGGGCAATTGCAAGAGACCCAGTACTTC. It is translated as CASSPSFGQLQETQYF.

V gene TRBV2 combines with J gene TRBJ1-4, with D perhaps matching TRBD1 (6 bases). This CDR3 is built from 17 residues. In germline, CDR1 is SNHLY, CDR2 FYNNEI. V dropped 3 bases and J dropped 0 bases, with 14 bases sitting between them. The chain's CDR3 is CASSDGGYTATNEKLFF. Written as DNA, the CDR3 is TGTGCCAGCAGTGACGGGGGCTACACTGCAACTAATGAAAAACTGTTTTTT.

V and J are TRBV9 and TRBJ1-5, with D tentatively TRBD1 (6 bases). Germline loops: CDR1 SGDLS, CDR2 YYNGEE. This CDR3 spans 14 amino acids. Trimming took off 7 bases at V and 4 bases at J, with 15 bases between the two ends. CDR3 nucleotide sequence: TGTGCCAGCGGGGCAGGGGCAAATAATCAGCCCCAGCATTTT. It specifies CASGAGANNQPQHF.

J is TRBJ1-1 and V is TRBV5-4; D remains ambiguous. Germline-derived CDR1 and CDR2 are SGHNT and YYREEE (reference sequence). This CDR3 contains 12 residues. V lost 1 base and J 4 bases, leaving 5 bases between the germline ends. CDR3 nucleotides: TGTGCCAGCAGCTTGTACAGCACTGAAGCTTTCTTT. Translating gives CASSLYSTEAFF. The whole variable domain, filled in from reference TRBV5-4 and TRBJ1-1, reads ETGVTQSPTHLIKTRGQQVTLRCSSQSGHNTVSWYQQALGQGPQFIFQYYREEENGRGNFPPRFSGLQFPNYSSELNVNALELDDSALYLCASSLYSTEAFFGQGTRLTVV.

The chain has TRBV6-5 and TRBJ2-7; D gene uncertain. Trimming shortened V by 2 bases and J by 3 bases, and 5 bases separated the two germline ends. Looked up from germline, CDR1 is MNHEY and CDR2 is SVGAGI. The CDR3 contains 12 residues. The CDR3 region is CASSYTGYEQYF. The DNA of the CDR3 is TGTGCCAGCAGTTACACGGGCTACGAGCAGTACTTC.

This clone was seen a handful of times. The genes are TRBV7-8 and TRBJ1-5; D ambiguous. The CDR3 is made up of 15 amino acids. Germline values: CDR1 SGHVS, CDR2 FQNEAQ. Trimming took off 1 base at V and 5 bases at J, with 12 bases between the two ends. CDR3 sequence: CASSLGATRDQPQHF. CDR3 sequence (DNA): TGTGCCAGCAGCTTAGGGGCAACCCGGGATCAGCCCCAGCATTTT.

This clone has just a few counts. This chain joins TRBV11-2 and TRBJ2-2; D is uncertain. CDR3 length: 16 amino acids. The V end lost 5 bases, the J end lost 6 bases, and 19 bases lay between the germline ends. Germline CDR1 SGHAT, CDR2 FQNNGV. CDR3 sequence (DNA): TGTGCCAGCAGCGACATGGACCGTTTTCCCCCCGGGGAGCTGTTTTTT. This codes for CASSDMDRFPPGELFF.

The rearrangement joins TRBV19 to TRBJ2-2; tentatively, D is TRBD1 or TRBD2 (5 bases each). CDR1 is LNHDA and CDR2 is SQIVND in the germline V gene (reference sequence). The CDR3 totals 10 residues. DNA of the CDR3: TGTGTAGCGAGGGGCGGGGAGCTGTTTTTT. It specifies CVARGGELFF.

The CDR3 spells CASNEVAVMRVGTEAFF. CDR3 in DNA: TGTGCCAGCAACGAGGTGGCAGTTATGCGAGTCGGTACTGAAGCTTTCTTT. The chain uses TRBV27 and TRBJ1-1; D uncertain. This CDR3 contains 17 residues. V gave up 7 bases and J gave up 5 bases, with 26 bases separating them. Germline CDR1 MNHEY, CDR2 SMNVEV (reference sequence).

CDR3 sequence reads: CASSSSAEQYF. The CDR3 DNA sequence: TGTGCCAGCAGCTCTAGCGCCGAGCAGTACTTC. The chain recombines TRBV7-9 with TRBJ2-7, with D possibly TRBD2 on 6 matching bases. The CDR3 spans 11 residues. The germline V gene encodes CDR1 SEHNR and CDR2 FQNEAQ (reference sequence). Trimming took 4 bases from V and 6 from J, leaving 7 bases between them.

The chain uses TRBV27 and TRBJ2-1; TRBD2 agrees at 8 bases. V lost 10 bases, J lost 7 bases, and 9 bases stayed unmatched. The CDR3 runs to 13 residues. The germline V gene encodes CDR1 MNHEY and CDR2 SMNVEV (reference sequence). DNA for the CDR3: TGTGCCACCATCGCGGGGGGTGAAAATGAGCAGTTCTTC. This translates into CATIAGGENEQFF.

This clone was found a few times. The CDR3, as DNA: TGTGCCATCAGTGAGTCGGATGAAAAACTGTTTTTT. Amino acid sequence: CAISESDEKLFF. The chain uses TRBV10-3 and TRBJ1-4; D is uncertain. The V gene's germline CDR1 is ENHRY and CDR2 SYGVKD. V was cut by 0 bases and J by 6 bases, with 2 bases left in between. CDR3 length: 12 amino acids.

The V call is TRBV29-1, the J call TRBJ2-1, with D tentatively TRBD1 or TRBD2 (6 bases each). The germline V and J ends were trimmed by 7 bases and 4 bases, with 17 bases remaining between them. CDR1 and CDR2 from the germline V gene are SQVTM and ANQGSEA. This CDR3 contains 14 residues. CDR3: CSAEGGPLYNEQFF. The CDR3 DNA follows: TGCAGCGCAGAAGGGGGGCCTCTTTACAATGAGCAGTTCTTC.

The chain recombines TRBV7-6 with TRBJ2-7, with 9 bases that match TRBD1. CDR3 size: 13 residues. V was clipped by 5 bases and J by 6 bases; unmatched bases: 5. Germline V gene data show CDR1 as SGHVS and CDR2 as FNYEAQ. CDR3 nucleotide sequence: TGTGCCAGCAGCACCGGACAGGGGAGCGAGCAGTACTTC. It is translated as CASSTGQGSEQYF.

The chain employs TRBV6-6 and TRBJ1-5, with TRBD1 as a possible D gene (5 bases). The CDR3 totals 15 residues. Trimming took 4 bases from V and 5 from J, leaving 15 bases between them. Germline assignment: CDR1 MNHNY and CDR2 SVGAGI (reference sequence). The CDR3 reads CASSLYGGYDQPQHF. The CDR3 DNA follows: TGTGCCAGCAGTTTATACGGGGGATACGATCAGCCCCAGCATTTT.

This clone was seen a handful of times. The CDR3 sequence is CASSLAYNEQFF. In DNA, the CDR3 is TGTGCCAGCAGCTTGGCCTACAATGAGCAGTTCTTC. V usage is TRBV5-4 and J usage is TRBJ2-1; D gene uncertain. V was pared by 0 bases and J by 2 bases, with 0 bases between. CDR3 length: 12 residues. Germline V gene lookup returns CDR1 SGHNT and CDR2 YYREEE (reference sequence).

This clone appeared a few times. The chain couples TRBV27 to TRBJ2-7; 9 bases align to TRBD1. J lost 5 bases, V lost 7 bases, and 3 bases had no gene match. Per the germline V gene, CDR1 is MNHEY and CDR2 is SMNVEV (reference sequence). The CDR3 is 12 amino acids. The CDR3 DNA sequence: TGTGCCAGCACCACAGGGGGCCACGAGCAGTACTTC. Amino acid sequence: CASTTGGHEQYF.

V usage is TRBV7-9 and J usage is TRBJ2-7; TRBD1 matches at 8 bases. CDR3 size: 14 residues. Germline CDR1 SEHNR, CDR2 FQNEAQ (reference sequence). V trimming: 2 bases; J trimming: 5 bases; junction bases outside the gene matches: 5. Here the CDR3 DNA reads TGTGCCAGCAGCTTAACGCAGGGGGCCCACGAGCAGTACTTC. This translates into CASSLTQGAHEQYF.

V gene TRBV9 combines with J gene TRBJ2-7; 11 nucleotides match TRBD2. The V gene end was trimmed by 0 bases and the J gene end by 3 bases; junction bases not matched to a gene: 5. CDR3 length: 16 amino acids. Germline V gene lookup returns CDR1 SGDLS and CDR2 YYNGEE. DNA of the CDR3: TGTGCCAGCAGCGTAGTGGCTAGCGGGGGGATCTACGAGCAGTACTTC. The encoded protein is CASSVVASGGIYEQYF.

In nucleotides, the CDR3 is TGTGCCAGCAGTTTCGGGAGTAGCTACGAGCAGTACTTC. Translation gives CASSFGSSYEQYF. The rearrangement links TRBV7-9 to TRBJ2-7; D might be TRBD2 (6 bases). The length of the CDR3 is 13 residues. V lost 6 bases to trimming and J lost 3 bases, with 12 bases between them. Germline CDR1 SEHNR, CDR2 FQNEAQ (reference sequence).